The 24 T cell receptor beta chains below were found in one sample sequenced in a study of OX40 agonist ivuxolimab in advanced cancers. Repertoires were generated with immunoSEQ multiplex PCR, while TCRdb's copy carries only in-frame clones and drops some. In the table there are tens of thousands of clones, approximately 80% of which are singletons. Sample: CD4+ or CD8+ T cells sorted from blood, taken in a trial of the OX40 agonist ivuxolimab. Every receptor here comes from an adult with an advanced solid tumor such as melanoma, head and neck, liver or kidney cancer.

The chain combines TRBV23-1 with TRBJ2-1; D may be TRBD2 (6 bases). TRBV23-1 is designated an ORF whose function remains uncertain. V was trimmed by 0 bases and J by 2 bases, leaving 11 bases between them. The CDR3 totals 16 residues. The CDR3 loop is CASSQSRGTAYNEQFF. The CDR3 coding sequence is TGCGCCAGCAGTCAATCACGCGGGACGGCCTACAATGAGCAGTTCTTC.

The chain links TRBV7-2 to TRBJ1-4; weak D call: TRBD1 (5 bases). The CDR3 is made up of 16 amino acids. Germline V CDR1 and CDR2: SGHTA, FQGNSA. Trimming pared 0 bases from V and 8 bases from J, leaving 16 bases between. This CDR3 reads CASSLAPGPEGEKLFF. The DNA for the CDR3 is TGTGCCAGCAGCTTAGCACCCGGACCGGAGGGGGAAAAACTGTTTTTT.

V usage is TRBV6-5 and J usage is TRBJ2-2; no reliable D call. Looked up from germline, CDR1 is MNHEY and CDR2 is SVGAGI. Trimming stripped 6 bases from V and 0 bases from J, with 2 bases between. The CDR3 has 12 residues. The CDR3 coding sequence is TGTGCCAGCAGAACGAACACCGGGGAGCTGTTTTTT. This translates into CASRTNTGELFF.

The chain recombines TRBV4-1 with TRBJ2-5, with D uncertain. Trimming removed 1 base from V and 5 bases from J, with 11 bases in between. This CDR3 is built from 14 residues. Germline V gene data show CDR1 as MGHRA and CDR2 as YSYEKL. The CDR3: CASSQGGGVETQYF. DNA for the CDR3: TGCGCCAGCAGCCAAGGGGGTGGGGTGGAGACCCAGTACTTC.

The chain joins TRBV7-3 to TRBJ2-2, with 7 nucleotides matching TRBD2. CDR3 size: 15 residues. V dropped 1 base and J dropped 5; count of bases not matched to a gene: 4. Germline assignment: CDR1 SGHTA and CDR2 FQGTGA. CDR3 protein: CASSLIPAGTGELFF. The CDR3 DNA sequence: TGTGCCAGCAGCTTAATCCCAGCGGGGACCGGGGAGCTGTTTTTT.

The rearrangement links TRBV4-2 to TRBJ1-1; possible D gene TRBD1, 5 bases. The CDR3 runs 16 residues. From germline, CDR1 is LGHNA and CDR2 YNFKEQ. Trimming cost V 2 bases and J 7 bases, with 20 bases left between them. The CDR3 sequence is CASSQWGRGRVLEAFF. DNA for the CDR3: TGTGCCAGCAGCCAATGGGGAAGGGGTCGGGTGCTTGAAGCTTTCTTT.

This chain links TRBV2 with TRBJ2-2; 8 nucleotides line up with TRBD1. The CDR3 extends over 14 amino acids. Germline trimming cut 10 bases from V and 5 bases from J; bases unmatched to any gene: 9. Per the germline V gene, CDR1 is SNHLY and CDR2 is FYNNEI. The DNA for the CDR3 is TGTGCCACCCAAGACAGGGGAAGGACCGGGGAGCTGTTTTTT. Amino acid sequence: CATQDRGRTGELFF.

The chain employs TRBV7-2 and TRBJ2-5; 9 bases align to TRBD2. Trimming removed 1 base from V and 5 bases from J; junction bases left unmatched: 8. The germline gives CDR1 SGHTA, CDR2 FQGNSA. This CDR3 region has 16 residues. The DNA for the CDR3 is TGTGCCAGCAGCTTAGGGCGGGGGGGCCTCCGTGAGACCCAGTACTTC. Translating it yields CASSLGRGGLRETQYF.

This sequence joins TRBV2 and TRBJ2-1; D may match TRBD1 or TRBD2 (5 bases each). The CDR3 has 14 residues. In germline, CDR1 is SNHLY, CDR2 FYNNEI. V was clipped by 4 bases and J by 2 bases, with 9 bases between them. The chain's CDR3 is CASSGGTAYNEQFF. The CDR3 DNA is TGTGCCAGCAGTGGAGGGACGGCCTACAATGAGCAGTTCTTC.

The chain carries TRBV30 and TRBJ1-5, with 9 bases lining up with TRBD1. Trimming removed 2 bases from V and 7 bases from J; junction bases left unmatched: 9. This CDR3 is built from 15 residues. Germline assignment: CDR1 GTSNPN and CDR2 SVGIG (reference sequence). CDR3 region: CAWSLNLQGAQPQHF. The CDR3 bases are TGTGCCTGGAGTCTCAACCTACAGGGGGCCCAGCCCCAGCATTTT.

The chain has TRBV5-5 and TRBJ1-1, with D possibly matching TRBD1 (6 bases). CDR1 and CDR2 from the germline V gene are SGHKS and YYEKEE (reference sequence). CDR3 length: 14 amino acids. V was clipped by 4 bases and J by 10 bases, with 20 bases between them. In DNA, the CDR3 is TGTGCCAGCAGCCCATTAAACAGGGATCGGCTAGCTTTCTTT. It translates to CASSPLNRDRLAFF.

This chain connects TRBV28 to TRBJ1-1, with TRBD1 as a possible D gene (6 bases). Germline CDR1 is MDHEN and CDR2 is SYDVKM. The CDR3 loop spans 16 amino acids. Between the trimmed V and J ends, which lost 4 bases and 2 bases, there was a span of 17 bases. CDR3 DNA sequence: TGTGCCAGCAGTTCCGGGGGCTTAATGGAAAACACTGAAGCTTTCTTT. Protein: CASSSGGLMENTEAFF.

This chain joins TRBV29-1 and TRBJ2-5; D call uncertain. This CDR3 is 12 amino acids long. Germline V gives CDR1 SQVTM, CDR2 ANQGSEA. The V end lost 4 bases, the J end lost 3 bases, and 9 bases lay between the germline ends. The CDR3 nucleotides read TGCAGCGTTGTTGGCAGAAAAGAGACCCAGTACTTC. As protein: CSVVGRKETQYF.

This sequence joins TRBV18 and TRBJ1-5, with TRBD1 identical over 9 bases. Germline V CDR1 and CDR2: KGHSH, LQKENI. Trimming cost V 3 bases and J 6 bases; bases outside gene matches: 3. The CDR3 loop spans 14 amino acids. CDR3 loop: CASSPDRGAQPQHF. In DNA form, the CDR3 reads TGTGCCAGCTCACCGGACAGGGGTGCTCAGCCCCAGCATTTT. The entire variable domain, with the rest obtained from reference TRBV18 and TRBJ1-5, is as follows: NAGVMQNPRHLVRRRGQEARLRCSPMKGHSHVYWYRQLPEEGLKFMVYLQKENIIDESGMPKERFSAEFPKEGPSILRIQQVVRGDSAAYFCASSPDRGAQPQHFGDGTRLSIL.

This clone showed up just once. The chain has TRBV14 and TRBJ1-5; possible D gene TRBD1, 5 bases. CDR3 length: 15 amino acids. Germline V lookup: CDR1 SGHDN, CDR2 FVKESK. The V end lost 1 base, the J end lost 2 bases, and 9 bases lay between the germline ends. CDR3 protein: CASSQAGRGNQPQHF. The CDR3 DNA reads TGTGCCAGCAGCCAAGCAGGGCGCGGCAATCAGCCCCAGCATTTT.

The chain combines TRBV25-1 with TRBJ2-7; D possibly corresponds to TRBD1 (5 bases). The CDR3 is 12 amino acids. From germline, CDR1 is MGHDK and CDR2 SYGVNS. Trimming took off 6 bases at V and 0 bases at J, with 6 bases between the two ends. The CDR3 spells CASRQGSYEQYF. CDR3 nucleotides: TGTGCCAGCAGGCAGGGCTCCTACGAGCAGTACTTC.

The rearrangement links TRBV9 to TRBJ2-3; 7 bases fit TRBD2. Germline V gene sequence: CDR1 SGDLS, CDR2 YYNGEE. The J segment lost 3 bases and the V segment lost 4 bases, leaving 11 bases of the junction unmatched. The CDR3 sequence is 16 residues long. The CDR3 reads CASSIRIGEGTDTQYF. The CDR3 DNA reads TGTGCCAGCAGCATTAGGATCGGGGAGGGGACAGATACGCAGTATTTT. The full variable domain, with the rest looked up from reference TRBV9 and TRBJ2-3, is DSGVTQTPKHLITATGQRVTLRCSPRSGDLSVYWYQQSLDQGLQFLIQYYNGEERAKGNILERFSAQQFPDLHSELNLSSLELGDSALYFCASSIRIGEGTDTQYFGPGTRLTVL.

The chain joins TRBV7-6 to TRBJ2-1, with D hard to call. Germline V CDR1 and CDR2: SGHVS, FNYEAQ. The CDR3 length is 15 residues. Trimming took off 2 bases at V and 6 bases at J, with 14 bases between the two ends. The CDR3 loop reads CASSLYKSQVNEQFF. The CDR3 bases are TGTGCCAGCAGCTTATACAAATCCCAGGTCAATGAGCAGTTCTTC.

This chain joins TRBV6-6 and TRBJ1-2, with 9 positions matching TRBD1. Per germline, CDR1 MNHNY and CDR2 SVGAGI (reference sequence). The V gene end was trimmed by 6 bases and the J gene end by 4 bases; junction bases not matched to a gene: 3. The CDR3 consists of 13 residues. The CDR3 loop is CASRGQGGYGYTF. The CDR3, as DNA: TGTGCCAGCAGGGGACAGGGCGGCTATGGCTACACCTTC.

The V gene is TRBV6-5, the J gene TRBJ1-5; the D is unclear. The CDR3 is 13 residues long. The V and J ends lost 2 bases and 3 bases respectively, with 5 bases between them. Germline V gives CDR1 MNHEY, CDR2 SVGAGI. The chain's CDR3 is CASSYRDNQPQHF. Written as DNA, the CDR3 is TGTGCCAGCAGTTACCGGGACAATCAGCCCCAGCATTTT.

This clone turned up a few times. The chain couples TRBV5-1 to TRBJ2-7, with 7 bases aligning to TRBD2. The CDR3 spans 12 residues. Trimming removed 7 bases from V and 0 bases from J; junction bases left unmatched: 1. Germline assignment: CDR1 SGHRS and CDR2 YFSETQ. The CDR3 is CASGGSSYEQYF. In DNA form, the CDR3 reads TGCGCCAGCGGCGGGAGCTCCTACGAGCAGTACTTC.

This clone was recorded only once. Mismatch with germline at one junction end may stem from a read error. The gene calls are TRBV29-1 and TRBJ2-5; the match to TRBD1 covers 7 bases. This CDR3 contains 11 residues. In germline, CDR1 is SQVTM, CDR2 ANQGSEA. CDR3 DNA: TGCAGCGTTCGGACAGGAGAGGCCCAGTACTTC. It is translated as CSVRTGEAQYF.

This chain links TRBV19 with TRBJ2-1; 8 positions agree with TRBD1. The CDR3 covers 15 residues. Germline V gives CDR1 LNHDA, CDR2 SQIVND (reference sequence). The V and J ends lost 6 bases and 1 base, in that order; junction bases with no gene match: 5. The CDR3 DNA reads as TGTGCCAGTAGCAGTACAGGGGGTTCCTACAATGAGCAGTTCTTC. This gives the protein CASSSTGGSYNEQFF.

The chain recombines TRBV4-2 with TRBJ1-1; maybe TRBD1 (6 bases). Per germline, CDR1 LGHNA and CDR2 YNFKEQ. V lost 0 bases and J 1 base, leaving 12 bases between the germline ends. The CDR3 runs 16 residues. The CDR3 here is CASSQDLGDTNTEAFF. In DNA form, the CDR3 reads TGTGCCAGCAGCCAAGATCTAGGGGACACGAACACTGAAGCTTTCTTT.